A selection of T cell receptor beta chains follows, all from one sample in a study of early T cells in non-severe SARS-CoV-2 infection. TCRdb processed the 5' RACE reads anew with MiXCR; each CDR3 protein has one entry. The sample consists of tens of thousands of distinct CDR3 sequences, 12% to 15% of them appearing once. Material: whole blood. These receptors originate from an adult who was a healthcare worker with PCR-confirmed SARS-CoV-2 infection or an uninfected control (not recorded which). CDR3s include the opening cysteine and the closing phenylalanine or tryptophan. Each record gives: V gene, J gene, D gene, clone size, CDR3 DNA, CDR3 protein. The D gene is left open where the match is weak. Clone size is given for some rows only: seen once, a few or many times, or a class if the clone is expanded.

V: TRBV18
J: TRBJ1-1
D: NA
size: many
DNA: TGTGCCAGCTCACCACCGGTCGTTCCTAACACTGAAGCTTTCTTT
CDR3: CASSPPVVPNTEAFF

V: TRBV7-7
J: TRBJ2-7
D: NA
size: NA
DNA: TGTGCTAGCAGCTTAGCAGGGAGAGGGGGCGAGCAGTACTTC
CDR3: CASSLAGRGGEQYF

V: TRBV7-9
J: TRBJ2-7
D: NA
size: few
DNA: TGTGCCAGCAGCATATATACCAGGGAAGGTAACGAGCAGTACTTC
CDR3: CASSIYTREGNEQYF

V: TRBV12-3/TRBV12-4
J: TRBJ2-7
D: NA
size: few
DNA: TGTGCCAGCAGTTTACCCGACGGCCCCTACGAGCAGTACTTC
CDR3: CASSLPDGPYEQYF

V: TRBV5-1
J: TRBJ2-2
D: NA
size: NA
DNA: TGCGCCAGCAGCTTTGTAGCGGACAGTCGGGGCGGGGAGCTGTTTTTT
CDR3: CASSFVADSRGGELFF

V: TRBV6-1
J: TRBJ2-7
D: NA
size: NA
DNA: TGTGCCAGCGGGATCTCCTACGAGCAGTACTTC
CDR3: CASGISYEQYF

V: TRBV19
J: TRBJ2-2
D: TRBD1
size: NA
DNA: TGTGCCACCGCGGGACAGGGGAACACCGGGGAGCTGTTTTTT
CDR3: CATAGQGNTGELFF

V: TRBV20-1
J: TRBJ1-2
D: TRBD1
size: NA
DNA: TGCAGTGCCGCCGAAACAGGGGAAGCTAACTATGGCTACACCTTC
CDR3: CSAAETGEANYGYTF

V: TRBV29-1
J: TRBJ2-7
D: NA
size: NA
DNA: TGCAGCGTTGACAATGGGGGGGAGCAGTACTTC
CDR3: CSVDNGGEQYF

V: TRBV3-1
J: TRBJ2-4
D: NA
size: NA
DNA: TGTGCCAGCAGCCAAGATGCCCGGGTTCACATTCAGTACTTC
CDR3: CASSQDARVHIQYF

V: TRBV28
J: TRBJ2-5
D: NA
size: NA
DNA: TGTGCCAGCACGTCAGGAGGGTCCCCTCCCCAAGAGACCCAGTACTTC
CDR3: CASTSGGSPPQETQYF

V: TRBV5-5
J: TRBJ2-7
D: NA
size: few
DNA: TGTGCCAGCTCAAGCCCAACCTACGAGCAGTACTTC
CDR3: CASSSPTYEQYF

V: TRBV21-1
J: TRBJ2-7
D: NA
size: few
DNA: TGTGCCAGCAGCAAACAGAGCTACGAGCAGTACTTC
CDR3: CASSKQSYEQYF